This is a list of T cell receptor beta chains from one sample in a study of blood T cell repertoires in COVID-19. Only in-frame clones appear in the TCRdb table, and some are missing; sequencing was by immunoSEQ multiplex PCR. The sample yields 200,000 to 250,000 clones, approximately 83% seen once. Sequencing was performed on PBMCs or T cells enriched from blood (not recorded which). Receptor source: a woman in her sixties who had recovered from COVID-19. Each CDR3 is given with its conserved first and last residue. D genes are given only for firm matches. The size entry is marked missing in some rows and otherwise reads once, few, many or a size class.

TRBJ1-1 TRBV6-5 . TRBD1 TGTGCCAGCAGACCCCCGGGACAGGGGCCCGAAGCTTTCTTT CASRPPGQGPEAFF
TRBJ2-2 TRBV5-1 . TRBD2 TGCGCCAGCAGCACCTCGGGACTAGCGGGGGGAAACACCGGGGAGCTGTTTTTT CASSTSGLAGGNTGELFF
TRBJ1-3 TRBV19 few . TGTGCCAGTAAGAAGGGGTCTGGAAACACCATATATTTT CASKKGSGNTIYF
TRBJ1-6 TRBV5-5 once . TGTGCCAGCAGCTTGGGACAGGCGAGCTCCTATAATTCACCCCTCCACTTT CASSLGQASSYNSPLHF
TRBJ2-7 TRBV7-9 . . TGTGCCAGCAGTGGAAACAGGCCCTCCTACGAGCAGTACTTC CASSGNRPSYEQYF
TRBJ2-5 TRBV11-1 . TRBD2 TGTGCCAGCAGCCAAGCGGGGGGTGGCCAAGAGACCCAGTACTTC CASSQAGGGQETQYF
TRBJ2-7 TRBV13 . TRBD1 TGTGCCAGCAGCCGGAGGACAGGGGGCCACTACGAGCAGTACTTC CASSRRTGGHYEQYF
TRBJ1-2 TRBV6-5 . TRBD1 TGTGCCAGCAGTTGGACAGGGACTGGCTACACCTTC CASSWTGTGYTF
TRBJ1-4 TRBV6-4 . . TGTGCCAGCAGTATTGGGCCTAATGAAAAACTGTTTTTT CASSIGPNEKLFF
TRBJ1-1 TRBV18 . TRBD1 TGTGCCAGCTCATCGTTGCGGGACAGTGAAGCTTTCTTT CASSSLRDSEAFF
TRBJ1-3 TRBV29-1 . . TGCAGCGCCACGAGGGAGTCTGGAAACACCATATATTTT CSATRESGNTIYF
TRBJ1-2 TRBV2 . TRBD1 TGTGCCAGCAGTGAGGGACAGAACAACTATGGCTACACCTTC CASSEGQNNYGYTF
TRBJ1-1 TRBV7-9 once TRBD1 TGTGCCAGCAGCTTAGCGGCCAGGGGGCTAACTGAAGCTTTCTTT CASSLAARGLTEAFF
TRBJ1-5 TRBV6-2/TRBV6-3 . TRBD1 TGTGCCAGCAGTTACGGGAAGCGGTATACCGACAGGGCAAGAAATCAGCCCCAGCATTTT CASSYGKRYTDRARNQPQHF
TRBJ2-7 TRBV19 once . TGTGCCAGTAGTATGTATCGGGGGAGCTCCTACGAGCAGTACTTC CASSMYRGSSYEQYF
TRBJ1-5 TRBV3-1/TRBV3-2 . . TGTGCCAGCAGCCAAAACAGCCAGCCCCAGCATTTT CASSQNSQPQHF
TRBJ1-2 TRBV7-2 . . TGTGCCAGCAACTCAAGGGGGATTAACTATGGCTACACCTTC CASNSRGINYGYTF